Following are 16 T cell receptor beta chains from one sample sequenced in a study of T cells in localized non-small cell lung cancer. Profiling relied on immunoSEQ multiplex PCR, and the TCRdb table lists in-frame clones only, not all of them. Among about 16,000 clones, roughly 84% were seen once, and the ten largest hold 23%. The sample here was peripheral blood, taken before any cancer treatment. The receptors here all came from a male donor aged 60 or over with stage I lung adenocarcinoma.

This chain links TRBV18 with TRBJ1-1, with D maybe TRBD1 (5 bases). The V gene lost 2 bases and the J gene lost 1 base, with 11 bases spanning the gap. This CDR3 has 15 residues. Germline CDR1 is KGHSH and CDR2 is LQKENI. CDR3 DNA: TGTGCCAGCTCACCAGTGAGGGGAGGGAACACTGAAGCTTTCTTT. Its protein product is CASSPVRGGNTEAFF.

About this clone: Other DNA sequences in the sample encode the same CDR3. The chain carries TRBV18 and TRBJ1-2, with D perhaps TRBD1 (6 bases). With 2 bases removed from V and 6 bases from J, the gap between germline ends came to 13 bases. Germline V gene lookup returns CDR1 KGHSH and CDR2 LQKENI. CDR3 length: 14 amino acids. CDR3 sequence (DNA): TGTGCCAGCTCACCAACCGGTCCAGGGGATGGCTACACCTTC. Translation gives CASSPTGPGDGYTF.

The chain carries TRBV4-1 and TRBJ2-2, with a possible D match to TRBD2 (7 bases). Trimming cost V 0 bases and J 5 bases, with 19 bases left between them. The length of the CDR3 is 18 residues. Germline CDR1 and CDR2: MGHRA and YSYEKL. The CDR3 sequence: CASSQDWGGQKKTGELFF. The CDR3 DNA reads as TGCGCCAGCAGCCAAGATTGGGGGGGCCAGAAGAAGACCGGGGAGCTGTTTTTT.

This clone has more than one count but fewer than ten. The CDR3 sequence is CASSLDLAGSGNTIYF. DNA for the CDR3: TGTGCCAGCAGCTTAGACCTAGCGGGATCGGGAAACACCATATATTTT. This chain uses TRBV11-2 with TRBJ1-3; no clear D. Germline V gene sequence: CDR1 SGHAT, CDR2 FQNNGV. This CDR3 comprises 16 residues. V was clipped by 0 bases and J by 4 bases, with 13 bases between them.

The chain uses TRBV28 and TRBJ1-2, with TRBD1 as a possible D gene (6 bases). The ends were cut back, 2 bases at V and 8 bases at J, with 9 bases in the middle. The CDR3 contains 12 residues. Per the germline V gene, CDR1 is MDHEN and CDR2 is SYDVKM. This chain's CDR3 is CASSLQGLGYTF. The CDR3 region has the DNA TGTGCCAGCAGTTTACAGGGGCTGGGCTACACCTTC.

There are a few counts of this clone. The CDR3 sequence is CASTPRGGTILNEQFF. Here the CDR3 DNA reads TGTGCCAGTACACCTAGGGGAGGGACAATCCTTAATGAGCAGTTCTTC. J is TRBJ2-1 and V is TRBV19, with a weak D call TRBD2 (7 bases). V lost 7 bases to trimming and J lost 7 bases, with 23 bases between them. CDR3 length equals 16 residues. Germline CDR1 LNHDA, CDR2 SQIVND (reference sequence).

This sequence joins TRBV5-5 and TRBJ2-1, with D perhaps TRBD2 (6 bases). Germline V gene lookup returns CDR1 SGHKS and CDR2 YYEKEE (reference sequence). The CDR3 spans 15 residues. Trimming pared 4 bases from V and 3 bases from J, leaving 14 bases between. CDR3 amino acids: CASSIGTVDYNEQFF. The CDR3 nucleotides are TGTGCCAGCAGCATCGGGACTGTGGACTACAATGAGCAGTTCTTC.

The chain recombines TRBV28 with TRBJ2-7, with 7 positions matching TRBD1. J lost 3 bases, V lost 2 bases, and 7 bases had no gene match. Germline V gene lookup returns CDR1 MDHEN and CDR2 SYDVKM. This CDR3 has 15 amino acids. CDR3 sequence (DNA): TGTGCCAGCAGTTTACCACGGGACAGAGTCTACGAGCAGTACTTC. This sequence encodes CASSLPRDRVYEQYF.

A few counts support this clone. The V and J genes are TRBV9 and TRBJ1-2; no firm D call. The ends were cut back, 4 bases at V and 0 bases at J, with 10 bases in the middle. This CDR3 is built from 14 residues. Germline values: CDR1 SGDLS, CDR2 YYNGEE. The CDR3 here is CASSQGRSNYGYTF. Here the CDR3 DNA reads TGTGCCAGCAGCCAAGGGAGGTCTAACTATGGCTACACCTTC.

In DNA, the CDR3 is TGCAGCGAAAGGGAAATCCGAAGCACAGATACGCAGTATTTT. It specifies CSEREIRSTDTQYF. V gene TRBV29-1 combines with J gene TRBJ2-3; D ambiguous. Germline V CDR1 and CDR2: SQVTM, ANQGSEA. Trimming shortened V by 7 bases and J by 0 bases, and 14 bases separated the two germline ends. The CDR3 has 14 residues.

A few counts support this clone. V and J are TRBV12-5 and TRBJ2-7; perhaps D is TRBD1 or TRBD2 (5 bases each). Germline V gene lookup returns CDR1 LGHNT and CDR2 FRNRAP. Trimming cost V 8 bases and J 2 bases, with 13 bases left between them. The CDR3 contains 13 residues. DNA of the CDR3: TGTGCTAGTTCCATGGGGGTTCCCTACGAGCAGTACTTC. Its translation: CASSMGVPYEQYF.

The chain combines TRBV28 with TRBJ1-3; D possibly corresponds to TRBD1 (5 bases). The V gene lost 2 bases and the J gene lost 0 bases, with 11 bases spanning the gap. The germline CDR1 and CDR2 sequences are MDHEN and SYDVKM. CDR3 size: 16 residues. CDR3: CASSLGGGSSGNTIYF. In nucleotides, the CDR3 is TGTGCCAGCAGTTTAGGTGGGGGTAGCTCTGGAAACACCATATATTTT.

This clone was recorded once. The chain employs TRBV19 and TRBJ1-5; D possibly corresponds to TRBD1 (6 bases). The CDR3 loop spans 13 amino acids. V lost 6 bases, J lost 6 bases, and 12 bases lay in between. The V gene's germline CDR1 is LNHDA and CDR2 SQIVND (reference sequence). Here the CDR3 DNA reads TGTGCCAGTAGGGGGGGGGCAGGTCAGCCCCAGCATTTT. Protein sequence: CASRGGAGQPQHF.

This chain connects TRBV18 to TRBJ2-7, with 8 bases that match TRBD1. The V and J ends lost 3 bases and 4 bases, in that order; junction bases with no gene match: 5. The CDR3 is 14 amino acids. Germline V gives CDR1 KGHSH, CDR2 LQKENI. The CDR3 DNA is TGTGCCAGCTCACCCGGGACAGGCGGGTACGAGCAGTACTTC. Translating gives CASSPGTGGYEQYF.

V and J are TRBV2 and TRBJ2-1, with a weak D call TRBD1 (5 bases). The CDR3 is 16 amino acids. V was shortened by 6 bases and J by 1 base, with 16 bases between the two germline ends. The germline V gene encodes CDR1 SNHLY and CDR2 FYNNEI. As DNA, the CDR3 is TGTGCCAGCAGGACCAGAGGCGCAGGGTCCTACAATGAGCAGTTCTTC. It specifies CASRTRGAGSYNEQFF.

Comments on this clone: Germline is not matched at one junction end, which may reflect a read error. The genes are TRBV2 and TRBJ1-1, with 9 bases lining up with TRBD1. Looked up from germline, CDR1 is SNHLY and CDR2 is FYNNEI. The CDR3 length is 14 residues. The CDR3 sequence is CASSEGTGNPEAFF. The CDR3 region has the DNA TGTGCCAGCAGTGAGGGGACAGGGAACCCTGAAGCTTTCTTT.